The TCR beta chain described here comes from a study of blood T cell repertoires in COVID-19. In the study overall: Collection of acute and convalescent COVID-19 samples took place in the United States, Italy and Spain. Sources were T cells, B-cell-depleted T cells, or PBMCs; the material itself was cDNA or gDNA.

Original processing methods: Quantification of nucleated cells was approximated via reference gene primer amplification. Using immunoSEQ multiplex PCR, the repertoire was profiled, and TCRdb retains in-frame clones only, with some absent. The DNA gave D and trimming, while V, J and clone size come from that table. The data show approximately 500,000 clones, roughly 89% seen once. The CDR3 runs to 13 residues. Germline-derived CDR1 and CDR2 are DFQATT and SNEGSKA (reference sequence). J gave up 4 bases and V 3 bases, and 4 bases lay outside the gene matches. The receptor comes from a woman aged 50 to 60 with COVID-19, enrolled during active disease. The rearrangement joins TRBV20-1 to TRBJ1-1, with 8 bases aligning to TRBD1. Input material: peripheral blood. CDR3 nucleotide sequence: TGCAGTGCTAGTTCAGACAGGGGCACTGAAGCTTTCTTT. Translated, it gives CSASSDRGTEAFF.